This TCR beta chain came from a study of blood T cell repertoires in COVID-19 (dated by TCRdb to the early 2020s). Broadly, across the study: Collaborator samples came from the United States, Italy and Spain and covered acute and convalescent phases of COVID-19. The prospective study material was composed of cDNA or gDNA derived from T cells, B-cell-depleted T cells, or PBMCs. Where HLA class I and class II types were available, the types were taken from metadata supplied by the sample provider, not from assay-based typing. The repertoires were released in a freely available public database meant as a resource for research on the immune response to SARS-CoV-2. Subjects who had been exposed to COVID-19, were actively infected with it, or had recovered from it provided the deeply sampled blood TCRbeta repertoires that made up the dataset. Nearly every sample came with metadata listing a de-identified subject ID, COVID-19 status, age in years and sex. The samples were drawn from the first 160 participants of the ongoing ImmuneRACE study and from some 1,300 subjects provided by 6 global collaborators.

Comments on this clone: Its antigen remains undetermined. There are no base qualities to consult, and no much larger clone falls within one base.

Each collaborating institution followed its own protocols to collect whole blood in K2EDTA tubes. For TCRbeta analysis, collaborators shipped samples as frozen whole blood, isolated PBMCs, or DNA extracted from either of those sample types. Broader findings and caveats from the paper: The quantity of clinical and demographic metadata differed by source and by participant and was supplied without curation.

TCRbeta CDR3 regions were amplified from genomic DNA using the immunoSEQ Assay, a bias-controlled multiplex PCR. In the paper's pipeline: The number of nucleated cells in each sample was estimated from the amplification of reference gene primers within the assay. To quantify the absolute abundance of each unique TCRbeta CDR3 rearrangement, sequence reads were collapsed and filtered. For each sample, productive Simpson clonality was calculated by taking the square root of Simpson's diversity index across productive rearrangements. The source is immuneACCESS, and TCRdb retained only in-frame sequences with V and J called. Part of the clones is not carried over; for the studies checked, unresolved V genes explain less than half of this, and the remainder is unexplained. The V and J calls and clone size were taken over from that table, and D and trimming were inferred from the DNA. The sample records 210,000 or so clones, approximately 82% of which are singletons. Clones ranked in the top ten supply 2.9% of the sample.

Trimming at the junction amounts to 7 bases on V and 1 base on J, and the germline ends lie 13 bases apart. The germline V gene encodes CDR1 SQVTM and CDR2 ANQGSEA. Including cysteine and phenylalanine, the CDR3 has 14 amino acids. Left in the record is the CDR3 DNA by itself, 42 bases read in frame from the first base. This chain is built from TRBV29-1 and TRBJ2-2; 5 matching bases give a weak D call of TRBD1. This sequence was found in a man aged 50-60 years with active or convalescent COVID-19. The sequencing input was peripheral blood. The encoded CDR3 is CSAPTEMNTGELFF. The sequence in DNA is TGCAGCGCCCCGACAGAGATGAACACCGGGGAGCTGTTTTTT.